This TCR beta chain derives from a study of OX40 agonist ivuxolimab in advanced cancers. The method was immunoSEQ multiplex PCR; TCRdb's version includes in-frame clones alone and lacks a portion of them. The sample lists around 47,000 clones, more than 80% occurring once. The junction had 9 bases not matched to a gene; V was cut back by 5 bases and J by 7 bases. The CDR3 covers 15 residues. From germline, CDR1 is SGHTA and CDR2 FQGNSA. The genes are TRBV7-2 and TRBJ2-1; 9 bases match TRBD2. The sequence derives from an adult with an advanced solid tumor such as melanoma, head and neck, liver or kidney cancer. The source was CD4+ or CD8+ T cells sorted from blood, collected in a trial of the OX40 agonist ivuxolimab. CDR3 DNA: TGTGCCAGCAGCCTACTAGCGGGTTTGGGGAATGAGCAGTTCTTC. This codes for CASSLLAGLGNEQFF.